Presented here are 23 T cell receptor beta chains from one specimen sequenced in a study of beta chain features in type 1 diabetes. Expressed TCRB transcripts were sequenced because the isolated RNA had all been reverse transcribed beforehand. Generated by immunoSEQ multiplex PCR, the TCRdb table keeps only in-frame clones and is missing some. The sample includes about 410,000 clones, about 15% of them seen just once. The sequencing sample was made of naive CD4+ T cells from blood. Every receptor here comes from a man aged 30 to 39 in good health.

The DNA for the CDR3 is TGTGCCAGCAGCTTAGGTCCGGGTACGGGGCAGTACGTC. This sequence encodes CASSLGPGTGQYV. The rearrangement joins TRBV7-2 to TRBJ2-7; no firm D call. The CDR3 covers 13 residues. V dropped 1 base and J dropped 9 bases, with 13 bases sitting between them. The V gene's germline CDR1 is SGHTA and CDR2 FQGNSA.

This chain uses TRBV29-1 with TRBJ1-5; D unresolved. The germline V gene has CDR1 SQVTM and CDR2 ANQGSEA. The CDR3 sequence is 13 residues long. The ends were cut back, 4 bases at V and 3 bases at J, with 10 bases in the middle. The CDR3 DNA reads TGCAGCGTTGGTATAGAGCCCAATCAGCCCCAGCATTTT. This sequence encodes CSVGIEPNQPQHF.

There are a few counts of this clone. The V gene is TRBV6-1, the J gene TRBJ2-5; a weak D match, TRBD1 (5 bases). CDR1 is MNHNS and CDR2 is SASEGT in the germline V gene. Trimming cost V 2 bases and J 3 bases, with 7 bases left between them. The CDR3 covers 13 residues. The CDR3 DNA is TGTGCCAGCAGTGAACGACAGAAAGAGACCCAGTACTTC. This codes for CASSERQKETQYF.

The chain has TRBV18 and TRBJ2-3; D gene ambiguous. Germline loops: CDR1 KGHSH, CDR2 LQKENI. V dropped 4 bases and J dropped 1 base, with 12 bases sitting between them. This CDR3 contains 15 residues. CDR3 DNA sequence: TGTGCCAGCTCACTTCTAAGGAGCGGCACAGATACGCAGTATTTT. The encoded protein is CASSLLRSGTDTQYF.

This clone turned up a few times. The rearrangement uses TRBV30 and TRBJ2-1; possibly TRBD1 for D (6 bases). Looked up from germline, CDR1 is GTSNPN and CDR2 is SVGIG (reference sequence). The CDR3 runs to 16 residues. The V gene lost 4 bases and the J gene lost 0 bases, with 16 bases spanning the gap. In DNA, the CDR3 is TGTGCCTGGAACGCCCGACAGGAGAGCTCCTACAATGAGCAGTTCTTC. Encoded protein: CAWNARQESSYNEQFF. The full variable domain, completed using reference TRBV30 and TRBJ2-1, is SQTIHQWPATLVQPVGSPLSLECTVEGTSNPNLYWYRQAAGRGLQLLFYSVGIGQISSEVPQNLSASRPQDRQFILSSKKLLLSDSGFYLCAWNARQESSYNEQFFGPGTRLTVL.

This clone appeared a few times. CDR3: CASSPGWGSGKLFF. The CDR3 coding sequence is TGTGCCAGCAGCCCCGGTTGGGGGTCAGGAAAACTGTTTTTT. The chain combines TRBV9 with TRBJ1-4, with a tentative D call TRBD1 (5 bases). Germline V gene lookup returns CDR1 SGDLS and CDR2 YYNGEE. Trimming stripped 4 bases from V and 10 bases from J, with 17 bases between. The CDR3 has 14 residues.

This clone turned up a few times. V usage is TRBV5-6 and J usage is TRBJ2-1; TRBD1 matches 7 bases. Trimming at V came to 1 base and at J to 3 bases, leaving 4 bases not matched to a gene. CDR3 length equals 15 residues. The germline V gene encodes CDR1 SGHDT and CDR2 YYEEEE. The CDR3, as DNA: TGTGCCAGCAGCTTGACCACAGGGGTCTACAATGAGCAGTTCTTC. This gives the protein CASSLTTGVYNEQFF.

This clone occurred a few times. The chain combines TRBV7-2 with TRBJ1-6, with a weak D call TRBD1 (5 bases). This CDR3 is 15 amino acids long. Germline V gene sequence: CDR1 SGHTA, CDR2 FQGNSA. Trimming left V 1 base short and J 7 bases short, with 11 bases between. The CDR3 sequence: CASSLEWQGNSPLHF. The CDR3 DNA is TGTGCCAGCAGCTTAGAGTGGCAGGGAAATTCACCCCTCCACTTT.

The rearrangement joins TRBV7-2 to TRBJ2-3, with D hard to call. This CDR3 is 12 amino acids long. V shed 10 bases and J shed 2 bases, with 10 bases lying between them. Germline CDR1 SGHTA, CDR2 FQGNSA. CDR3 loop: CATAGITDTQYF. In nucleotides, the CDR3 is TGTGCCACCGCAGGAATCACAGATACGCAGTATTTT.

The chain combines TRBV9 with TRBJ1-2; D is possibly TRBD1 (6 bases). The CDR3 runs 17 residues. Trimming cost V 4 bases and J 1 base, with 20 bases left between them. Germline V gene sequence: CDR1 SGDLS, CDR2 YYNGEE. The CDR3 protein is CASSPQVGRGGNYGYTF. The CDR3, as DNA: TGTGCCAGCAGCCCTCAAGTGGGCAGGGGAGGTAACTATGGCTACACCTTC.

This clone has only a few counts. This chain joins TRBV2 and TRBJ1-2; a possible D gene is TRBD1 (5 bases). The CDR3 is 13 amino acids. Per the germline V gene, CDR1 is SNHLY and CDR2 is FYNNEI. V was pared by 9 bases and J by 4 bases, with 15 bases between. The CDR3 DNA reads TGTGCCAGTGGAGCAGGGTTGGGCTATGGCTACACCTTC. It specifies CASGAGLGYGYTF.

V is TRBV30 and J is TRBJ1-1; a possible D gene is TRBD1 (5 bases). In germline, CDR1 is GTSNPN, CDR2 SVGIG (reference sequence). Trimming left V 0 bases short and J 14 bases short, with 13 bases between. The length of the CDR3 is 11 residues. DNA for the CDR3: TGTGCCTGGAGTGTACTGGACAAAAGCTTCTTT. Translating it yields CAWSVLDKSFF.

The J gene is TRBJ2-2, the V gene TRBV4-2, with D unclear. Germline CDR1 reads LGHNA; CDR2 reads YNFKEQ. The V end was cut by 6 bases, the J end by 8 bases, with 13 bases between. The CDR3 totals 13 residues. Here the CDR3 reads CASSQSLGGELFF. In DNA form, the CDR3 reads TGTGCCAGCAGTCAAAGCCTTGGGGGGGAGCTGTTTTTT.

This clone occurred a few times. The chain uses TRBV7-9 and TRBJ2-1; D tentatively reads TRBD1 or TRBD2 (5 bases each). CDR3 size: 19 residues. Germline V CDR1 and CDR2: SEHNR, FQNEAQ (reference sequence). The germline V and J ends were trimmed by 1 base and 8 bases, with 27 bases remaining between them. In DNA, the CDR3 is TGTGCCAGCAGCTTAGTGGTCGGGGTATCTGACAGCTCTGGAGATGAGCAGTTCTTC. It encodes CASSLVVGVSDSSGDEQFF.

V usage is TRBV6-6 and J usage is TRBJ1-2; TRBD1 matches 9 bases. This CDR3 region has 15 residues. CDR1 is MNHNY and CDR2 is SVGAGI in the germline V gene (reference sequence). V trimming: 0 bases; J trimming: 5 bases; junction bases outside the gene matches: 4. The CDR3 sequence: CASSYSGTGRYGYTF. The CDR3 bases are TGTGCCAGCAGTTACTCCGGGACAGGGCGGTATGGCTACACCTTC.

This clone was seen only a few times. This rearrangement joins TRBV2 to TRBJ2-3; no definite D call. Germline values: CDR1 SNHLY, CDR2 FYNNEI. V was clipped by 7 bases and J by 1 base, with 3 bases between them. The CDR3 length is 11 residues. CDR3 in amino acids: CASTRTDTQYF. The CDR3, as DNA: TGTGCCAGCACTCGCACAGATACGCAGTATTTT.

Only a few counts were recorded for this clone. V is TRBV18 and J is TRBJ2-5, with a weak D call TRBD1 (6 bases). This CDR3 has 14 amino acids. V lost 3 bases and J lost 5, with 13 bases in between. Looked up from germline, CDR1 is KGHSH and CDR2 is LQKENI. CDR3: CASSPPGAWETQYF. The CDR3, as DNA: TGTGCCAGCTCACCTCCAGGGGCATGGGAGACCCAGTACTTC.

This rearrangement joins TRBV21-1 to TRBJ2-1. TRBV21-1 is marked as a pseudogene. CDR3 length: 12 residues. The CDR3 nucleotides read TGTGCCTTTAGGTGCTCCTACAATGAGCAGTTCTTC. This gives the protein CAFRCSYNEQFF.

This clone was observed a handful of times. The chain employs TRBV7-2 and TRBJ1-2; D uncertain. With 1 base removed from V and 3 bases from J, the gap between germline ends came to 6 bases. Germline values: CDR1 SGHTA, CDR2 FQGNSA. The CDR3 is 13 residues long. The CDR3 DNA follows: TGTGCCAGCAGCTTAGGGTTTGACTATGGCTACACCTTC. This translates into CASSLGFDYGYTF.

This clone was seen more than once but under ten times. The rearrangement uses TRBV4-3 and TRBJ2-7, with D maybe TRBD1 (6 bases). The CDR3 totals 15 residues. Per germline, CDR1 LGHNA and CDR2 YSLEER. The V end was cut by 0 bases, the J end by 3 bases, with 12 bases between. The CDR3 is CASSQEGYRDYEQYF. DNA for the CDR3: TGCGCCAGCAGCCAAGAAGGCTACAGGGACTACGAGCAGTACTTC.

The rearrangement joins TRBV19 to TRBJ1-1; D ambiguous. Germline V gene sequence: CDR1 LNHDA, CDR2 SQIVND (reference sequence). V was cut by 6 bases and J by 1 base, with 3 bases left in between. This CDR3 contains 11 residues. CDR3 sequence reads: CASRKNTEAFF. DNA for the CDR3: TGTGCCAGTAGGAAGAACACTGAAGCTTTCTTT.

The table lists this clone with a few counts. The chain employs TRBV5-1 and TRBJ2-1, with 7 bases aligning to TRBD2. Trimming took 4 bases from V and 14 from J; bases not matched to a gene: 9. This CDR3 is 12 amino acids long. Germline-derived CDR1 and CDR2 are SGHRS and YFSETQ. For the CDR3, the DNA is TGCGCCAGCAGCCAGACGAAGCGGGGAGAGTTCTTC. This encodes CASSQTKRGEFF.

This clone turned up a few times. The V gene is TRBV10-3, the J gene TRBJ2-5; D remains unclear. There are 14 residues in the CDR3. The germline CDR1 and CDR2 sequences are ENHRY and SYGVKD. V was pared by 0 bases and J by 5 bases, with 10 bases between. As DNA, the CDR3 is TGTGCCATCAGTGAGTCCGGCGCCCAGGAGACCCAGTACTTC. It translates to CAISESGAQETQYF.